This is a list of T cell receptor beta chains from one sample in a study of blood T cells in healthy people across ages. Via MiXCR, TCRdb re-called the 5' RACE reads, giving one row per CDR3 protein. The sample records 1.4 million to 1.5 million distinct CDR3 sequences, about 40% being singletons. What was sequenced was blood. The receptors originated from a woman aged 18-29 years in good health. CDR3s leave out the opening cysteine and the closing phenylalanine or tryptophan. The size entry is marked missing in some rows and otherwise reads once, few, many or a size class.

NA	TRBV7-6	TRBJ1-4	ASSLFPGTGATNEKLF
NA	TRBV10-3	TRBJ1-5	AIAGDGDQPQH
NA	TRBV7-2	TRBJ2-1	ASSSAPGGRGGNEQF
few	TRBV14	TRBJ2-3	ASSQGGGAPTDTQY
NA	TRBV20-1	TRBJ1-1	SARATGRANTEAF
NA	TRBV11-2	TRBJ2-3	ASSLRQRGWDTQY
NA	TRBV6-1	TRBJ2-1	ASSPRGLGNNEQF
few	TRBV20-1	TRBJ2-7	SARDISGTSGSHEQY
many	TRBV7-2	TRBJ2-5	ASSLDVKQETQY
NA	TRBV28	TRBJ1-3	VASHSGNTIY
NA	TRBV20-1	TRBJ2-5	SASWRGIEETQY
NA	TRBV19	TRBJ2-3	ASSRRGGSAGSSTDTQY
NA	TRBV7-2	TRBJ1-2	ASSGRDRGFGYGYT
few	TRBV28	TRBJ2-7	ASNGDTYEQY
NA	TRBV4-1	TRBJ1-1	ASSQVQNLNTEAF
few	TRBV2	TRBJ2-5	ASRDLKTSQETQY
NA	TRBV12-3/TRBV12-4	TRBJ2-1	ASRFPGSYNEQF
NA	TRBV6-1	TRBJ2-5	ASSDLSGTGKGEQY
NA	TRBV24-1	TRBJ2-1	ATSDSDSLGLHEQF
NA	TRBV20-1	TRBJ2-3	SALVTGLATDTQY
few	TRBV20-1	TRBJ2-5	SASPTPETQY
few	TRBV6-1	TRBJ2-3	ASSEEVGGQGTDTQY
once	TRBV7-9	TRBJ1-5	ASSLESNQSQH
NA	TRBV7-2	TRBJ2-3	ASSLGTSGMDTQY
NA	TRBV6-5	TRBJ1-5	ASSYSGSNQPQH
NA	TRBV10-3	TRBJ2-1	AISESISPVRNEQF
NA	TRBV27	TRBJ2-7	ASSSNLYYEQY
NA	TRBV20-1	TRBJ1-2	SAREGGDGGYGYT
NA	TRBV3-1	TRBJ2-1	ASSLRTGVYGEQF
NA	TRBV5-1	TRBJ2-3	ASSPVSIGTQY
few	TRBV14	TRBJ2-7	ASSQEPLAAYEQY
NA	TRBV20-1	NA	SAGGTGTSDEQY
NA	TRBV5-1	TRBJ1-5	ASSLSGAGNQPQH
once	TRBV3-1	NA	ASSHQPMGSYEQY
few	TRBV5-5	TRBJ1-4	ASSLAPVPSTNEKLF
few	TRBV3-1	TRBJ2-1	ASSPMTSGINNEQF
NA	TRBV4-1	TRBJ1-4	ASSQVSNGKLF
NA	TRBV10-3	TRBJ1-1	AIRAGADTEAF
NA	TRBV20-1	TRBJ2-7	SARDHNQIQY
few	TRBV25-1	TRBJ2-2	ASSDGGSTGELF
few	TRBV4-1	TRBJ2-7	ASSQGKGLSSYEQY
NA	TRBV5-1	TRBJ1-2	ASSPTAGQPNYGYT
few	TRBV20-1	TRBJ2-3	SARGLLSTDTQY
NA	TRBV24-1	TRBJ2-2	ATSDFPGTGVTNTGELF
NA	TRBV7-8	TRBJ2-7	ASSLAMGAVGYEQY
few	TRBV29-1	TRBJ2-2	SARPGLAGGVTGELF
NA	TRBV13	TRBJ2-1	ASSSRPSGGGGQF
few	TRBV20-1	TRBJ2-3	RVPSGGTDTQY
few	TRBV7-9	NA	ASSLGHNEQY
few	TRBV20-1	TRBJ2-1	SARDSGGSGSYNEQF